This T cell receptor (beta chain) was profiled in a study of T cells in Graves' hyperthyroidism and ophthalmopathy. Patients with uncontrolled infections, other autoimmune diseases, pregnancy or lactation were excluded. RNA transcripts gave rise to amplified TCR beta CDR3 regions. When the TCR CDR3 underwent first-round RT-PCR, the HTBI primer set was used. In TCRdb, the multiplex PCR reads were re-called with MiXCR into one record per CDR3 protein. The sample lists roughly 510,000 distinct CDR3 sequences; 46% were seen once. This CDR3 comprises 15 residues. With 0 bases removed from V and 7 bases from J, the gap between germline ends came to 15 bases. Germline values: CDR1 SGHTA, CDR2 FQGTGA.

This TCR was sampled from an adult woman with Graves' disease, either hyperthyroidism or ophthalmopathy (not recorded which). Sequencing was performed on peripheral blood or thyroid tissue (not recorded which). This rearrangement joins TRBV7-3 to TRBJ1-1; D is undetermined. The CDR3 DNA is TGTGCCAGCAGCTTAACCCGCTCGACGCGCCATGAAGCTTTCTTT. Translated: CASSLTRSTRHEAFF.